Given below is one T cell receptor beta chain in context. Antigen unknown. This specimen comes from a study of T cells expressing NK-cell markers. As for the study in general: In sorted CD3+CD56+NKG2C+, CD3+CD56+NKG2C- and CD3+CD56-NKG2C+ T cells, TCR beta repertoires were obtained.

TCR beta libraries carry UMIs added by 5'RACE template switching. TCRdb re-called the 5' RACE reads and catalogs CDR3 proteins one per entry, DNA excluded. The sample totals 350,000 to 400,000 distinct CDR3 sequences. Germline V gives CDR1 MNHEY, CDR2 SMNVEV (reference sequence). The CDR3 consists of 14 residues. Overall study results and limits: Similarly, these clonotypes led the CD3+CD56-NKG2C+ fraction as well in a handful of donors. 1.0-7.0% of CD8+ T cells in about six donors belonged to dominant NKG2C+ clonotypes.

The clonotype was recovered from a woman in her fifties or sixties in good health. The specimen was blood T cells: a sorted CD56 or NKG2C T cell subset, CD4+ or CD8+ T cells, or bulk PBMC T cells (not recorded which). This chain joins TRBV27 and TRBJ2-1; TCRdb lists TRBD2, though no DNA is available to test this call. The CDR3: CASSYFSGTSEQFF.